A selection of T cell receptor beta chains follows, all from one sample in a study of cytomegalovirus exposure and HLA in healthy donors. Data came from immunoSEQ multiplex PCR; TCRdb stores just in-frame clones and leaves some out. The sample lists approximately 240,000 clones, roughly 87% occurring once. Sequenced input: PBMCs. Receptor source: a woman aged 40-49 years in good health and CMV-seropositive. Both conserved end residues are part of each CDR3. The D gene is left open where the match is weak. Only some rows state a clone size, as once, few, many or a class for expanded clones.

j_call | v_call | d_call | clone_size | cdr3_nt | cdr3_aa
TRBJ2-1 | TRBV6-1 | TRBD1 | NA | TGTGCCAGCAATACATGGACAGGGGCGGGGAATGAGCAGTTCTTC | CASNTWTGAGNEQFF
TRBJ1-1 | TRBV11-1 | NA | NA | TGTGCCAGCAGCTTAGAAATATCTGAAGCTTTCTTT | CASSLEISEAFF
TRBJ2-7 | TRBV12-2 | NA | NA | TGTGCAAGTCGCTCTTACAGGGTCCCCTACGAGCAGTACTTC | CASRSYRVPYEQYF
TRBJ2-1 | TRBV6-1 | TRBD1 | NA | TGTGCCAGCATTAGGGACAGGGGTAACGATGAGCAGTTCTTC | CASIRDRGNDEQFF
TRBJ1-2 | TRBV10-3 | TRBD1 | NA | TGTGCCATCAGTGGAGGGACAGGGTATGGCTACACCTTC | CAISGGTGYGYTF
TRBJ1-5 | TRBV6-5 | NA | NA | TGTGCCAGCAGTCGCGGGCCCGGCGGGCCCCAGCATTTT | CASSRGPGGPQHF
TRBJ2-1 | TRBV10-3 | NA | few | TGTGCCATCAGTGAGTCAGAGGGCGGGGAGCAGTTCTTC | CAISESEGGEQFF
TRBJ1-1 | TRBV30 | TRBD1 | NA | TGTGCCTGGAGTGTACGTAGCTTCCGGGACAGGGCATTCGATGAAGCTTTCTTT | CAWSVRSFRDRAFDEAFF
TRBJ2-7 | TRBV7-9 | TRBD1 | NA | TGTGCCAGCAGCTCTTCACAGGGGATCTTCTACGAGCAGTACTTC | CASSSSQGIFYEQYF
TRBJ2-3 | TRBV10-3 | TRBD2 | NA | TGTGCCATCCGATTCGGGGGGGGCACAGATACGCAGTATTTT | CAIRFGGGTDTQYF
TRBJ1-1 | TRBV30 | TRBD1 | NA | TGTGCCTGGAGTGAAACAGGGGTCACTGAAGCTTTCTTT | CAWSETGVTEAFF
TRBJ2-7 | TRBV30 | NA | few | TGTGCCTGGAGTCCAGGGTTCAACTACGAGCAGTACTTC | CAWSPGFNYEQYF
TRBJ2-7 | TRBV12-5 | NA | NA | TGTGCTAGTGGTTCTCCGAGGGCGGGGGCTAGGTACGAGCAGTACTTC | CASGSPRAGARYEQYF
TRBJ2-1 | TRBV10-2 | TRBD2 | few | TGCGCCAGCAGTGAGCTGGCGGGAGCTCAGAATGAGCAGTTCTTC | CASSELAGAQNEQFF
TRBJ2-3 | TRBV5-1 | NA | NA | TGCGCCAGCAGGTCTGGGCAGCCTAGCACAGATACGCAGTATTTT | CASRSGQPSTDTQYF
TRBJ2-2 | TRBV5-1 | TRBD1 | NA | TGCGCCAGCAGCCTCAGGGGGCGTGGCGGGGAGCTGTTTTTT | CASSLRGRGGELFF
TRBJ1-5 | TRBV19 | TRBD1 | NA | TGTGCCAGTAGTACTTCGGACAGGATTGGTCAGCCCCAGCATTTT | CASSTSDRIGQPQHF
TRBJ2-1 | TRBV7-9 | NA | NA | TGTGCCAGCAGCGGGGAGTCATACTCCTACAATGAGCAGTTCTTC | CASSGESYSYNEQFF
TRBJ1-1 | TRBV21-1 | NA | NA | TGTGCCAGCAGCCCCCCGGGGGGCCTCGGCACTGAAGCTTTCTTT | CASSPPGGLGTEAFF
TRBJ2-7 | TRBV28 | NA | NA | TGTGCCAGCAGTCTCCACCAGGACAGCTCCTACGAGCAGTACTTC | CASSLHQDSSYEQYF
TRBJ1-1 | TRBV5-1 | TRBD1 | NA | TGCGCCAGCAGCGAGGGGCCGGGACAGGTGAACACTGAAGCTTTCTTT | CASSEGPGQVNTEAFF
TRBJ2-7 | TRBV29-1 | NA | NA | TGCAGTGGACAGACCCCCTACGAGCAGTACTTC | CSGQTPYEQYF
TRBJ1-2 | TRBV4-2 | NA | NA | TGTGCCAGCAGCCAAGAGAGCGGGGGCAACTATGGCTACACCTTC | CASSQESGGNYGYTF
TRBJ2-2 | TRBV7-9 | NA | NA | TGTGCCAGCAGCGGCAGGGCTACCGGGGAGCTGTTTTTT | CASSGRATGELFF
TRBJ1-1 | TRBV12-5 | NA | few | TGTGCTAGTGGTTTCCCTTTACAGGGAACGAACACTGAAGCTTTCTTT | CASGFPLQGTNTEAFF
TRBJ2-6 | TRBV18 | NA | NA | TGTGCCAGCTCACCACCGAGAGCTGGGGCCAACGTCCTGACTTTC | CASSPPRAGANVLTF
TRBJ1-1 | TRBV7-2 | TRBD1 | NA | TGTGCCAGCAGCTTCCGACAGGGGGGAACTGAAGCTTTCTTT | CASSFRQGGTEAFF
TRBJ2-5 | TRBV7-7 | TRBD2 | NA | TGTGCCAGCAGCTTACTAGCGGGGCCTGGGGAGACCCAGTACTTC | CASSLLAGPGETQYF
TRBJ1-1 | TRBV19 | TRBD1 | NA | TGTGCCAGTAGTAGGACAGGGTCCACTGAAGCTTTCTTT | CASSRTGSTEAFF
TRBJ2-3 | TRBV7-2 | NA | NA | TGTGCCAGCAGCTTAGTAGGCACAGATACGCAGTATTTT | CASSLVGTDTQYF
TRBJ1-2 | TRBV5-4 | TRBD1 | few | TGTGCCAGCAGCCAGGGGACAGGTACGTCGTCCTTC | CASSQGTGTSSF
TRBJ1-2 | TRBV9 | NA | NA | TGTGCCAGCAGCGTAGCTGTGGGGGAGGAATATGGCTACACCTTC | CASSVAVGEEYGYTF
TRBJ1-1 | TRBV20-1 | NA | few | TGCAGTGGTTCAGGGAACACTGAAGCTTTCTTT | CSGSGNTEAFF
TRBJ2-1 | TRBV30 | TRBD2 | few | TGTGCCTGGAGTGTACTCGCGGGAGGAGGAAATGAGCAGTTCTTC | CAWSVLAGGGNEQFF